The 28 T cell receptor beta chains listed next were all sequenced from one sample in a study of T cell responses to AZD1222 COVID-19 vaccine. TCRdb keeps only in-frame clones here, not all; method: immunoSEQ multiplex PCR. The data contain over 120,000 clones, approximately 90% of them singletons. The sequencing here drew on peripheral blood, taken 28 days after the second AZD1222 dose. All receptors come from an adult who received the AZD1222 COVID-19 vaccine.

This clone was picked up one time. The V call is TRBV15, the J call TRBJ1-2, with no clear D. The germline V gene has CDR1 LNHNV and CDR2 YYDKDF (reference sequence). Trimming took off 5 bases at V and 8 bases at J, with 15 bases between the two ends. The CDR3 contains 13 residues. The CDR3 coding sequence is TGTGCCACCAGCGGAACTTCTAACAACGGCTACACCTTC. Its translation: CATSGTSNNGYTF. The full variable domain, rest sourced from reference TRBV15 and TRBJ1-2, is DAMVIQNPRYQVTQFGKPVTLSCSQTLNHNVMYWYQQKSSQAPKLLFHYYDKDFNNEADTPDNFQSRRPNTSFCFLDIRSPGLGDTAMYLCATSGTSNNGYTFGSGTRLTVV.

The chain uses TRBV5-8 and TRBJ2-7; 7 bases agree with TRBD1. J gave up 4 bases and V 0 bases, and 4 bases lay outside the gene matches. The germline CDR1 and CDR2 sequences are SGHTS and YDEGEE. CDR3 length: 14 amino acids. Here the CDR3 reads CASSLDRGRYEQYF. In DNA form, the CDR3 reads TGTGCCAGCAGCTTGGACAGGGGTCGATACGAGCAGTACTTC.

J is TRBJ1-5 and V is TRBV7-2; D not certain. V dropped 1 base and J dropped 4 bases, with 5 bases sitting between them. The CDR3 loop spans 13 amino acids. Germline assignment: CDR1 SGHTA and CDR2 FQGNSA. CDR3 sequence reads: CASSLDTNQPQHF. The CDR3 DNA reads TGTGCCAGCAGCTTAGACACGAATCAGCCCCAGCATTTT.

The chain links TRBV6-5 to TRBJ2-2, with 7 bases aligning to TRBD2. CDR3 size: 15 residues. V was clipped by 6 bases and J by 0 bases; unmatched bases: 4. CDR1 is MNHEY and CDR2 is SVGAGI in the germline V gene. The CDR3 DNA follows: TGTGCCAGCAGGGCCCTAGCGGCGAACACCGGGGAGCTGTTTTTT. Its translation: CASRALAANTGELFF.

The chain uses TRBV18 and TRBJ1-2; 8 bases are a match to TRBD1. Germline CDR1 and CDR2: KGHSH and LQKENI. CDR3 length: 13 amino acids. The V gene end was trimmed by 2 bases and the J gene end by 8 bases; junction bases not matched to a gene: 4. The CDR3 DNA is TGTGCCAGCTCACCAGACGGACAGGGCGGCTACACCTTC. It codes for CASSPDGQGGYTF.

This sequence joins TRBV27 and TRBJ2-1; 7 bases are shared with TRBD2. V was pared by 6 bases and J by 3 bases, with 8 bases of the junction left unmatched. Germline-derived CDR1 and CDR2 are MNHEY and SMNVEV (reference sequence). The CDR3 runs 15 residues. The CDR3 loop is CASSILGGYYNEQFF. CDR3 nucleotide sequence: TGTGCCAGCAGCATACTGGGGGGGTACTACAATGAGCAGTTCTTC.

This clone was found once. The gene calls are TRBV6-2 or TRBV6-3 and TRBJ1-1; D ambiguous. The germline gives CDR1 MNHEY, CDR2 SVGEGT. With 6 bases removed from V and 1 base from J, the gap between germline ends came to 12 bases. This CDR3 contains 14 residues. The chain's CDR3 is CASSEAAKNTEAFF. The CDR3 DNA sequence: TGTGCCAGCAGCGAGGCAGCAAAGAACACTGAAGCTTTCTTT.

This clone was recorded once. The chain carries TRBV6-5 and TRBJ1-2; D may be TRBD1 (6 bases). The CDR3 length is 16 residues. V was trimmed by 2 bases and J by 1 base, leaving 14 bases between them. CDR1 MNHEY and CDR2 SVGAGI come from the germline V gene. DNA of the CDR3: TGTGCCAGCAGTTACCTGGGACAAAACAGTAACTATGGCTACACCTTC. As protein: CASSYLGQNSNYGYTF.

This clone was detected once. The chain uses TRBV11-2 and TRBJ2-1; 10 positions match TRBD2. The length of the CDR3 is 17 residues. The junction had 14 bases not matched to a gene; V was cut back by 5 bases and J by 7 bases. Germline V lookup: CDR1 SGHAT, CDR2 FQNNGV. CDR3 DNA sequence: TGTGCCAGCAGCCCCGCCTTTCTAGCGGGAGTGAAGAATGAGCAGTTCTTC. Protein sequence: CASSPAFLAGVKNEQFF.

The chain links TRBV2 to TRBJ1-1, with 11 bases matching TRBD1. There are 16 residues in the CDR3. V lost 8 bases, J lost 4 bases, and 12 bases stayed unmatched. The germline V gene encodes CDR1 SNHLY and CDR2 FYNNEI. The DNA for the CDR3 is TGTGCCAGCCGGGGACAGGGGGTTATTTTTCCCACTGAAGCTTTCTTT. It specifies CASRGQGVIFPTEAFF.

CDR3 nucleotide sequence: TGTGCCAGTAGTTTCCAGGGGGACGAAGCTTTCTTT. It codes for CASSFQGDEAFF. V and J are TRBV19 and TRBJ1-1; 7 bases line up with TRBD1. The CDR3 loop spans 12 amino acids. The V segment lost 5 bases and the J segment 8 bases; nucleotides outside the gene matches: 5. Germline V lookup: CDR1 LNHDA, CDR2 SQIVND (reference sequence).

This chain links TRBV7-9 with TRBJ2-1; D remains unclear. Trimming took off 5 bases at V and 6 bases at J, with 2 bases between the two ends. This CDR3 spans 10 amino acids. Germline V gene lookup returns CDR1 SEHNR and CDR2 FQNEAQ (reference sequence). The CDR3 nucleotides are TGTGCCAGCAGCCGCAATGAGCAGTTCTTC. Its translation: CASSRNEQFF.

The V call is TRBV27, the J call TRBJ2-3, with 9 bases fitting TRBD1. Germline trimming cut 3 bases from V and 2 bases from J; bases unmatched to any gene: 3. Looked up from germline, CDR1 is MNHEY and CDR2 is SMNVEV (reference sequence). The CDR3 loop spans 15 amino acids. The CDR3 loop is CASSFRDRVTDTQYF. DNA for the CDR3: TGTGCCAGCAGTTTCCGGGACAGGGTCACAGATACGCAGTATTTT.

This sequence joins TRBV7-3 and TRBJ1-3; TRBD1 might be the D (6 bases). The length of the CDR3 is 15 residues. Trimming removed 5 bases from V and 1 base from J, with 12 bases in between. CDR1 and CDR2 (germline): SGHTA, FQGTGA. CDR3 sequence: CASSRSGASGNTIYF. The CDR3 DNA reads TGTGCCAGCAGCAGGTCAGGGGCTTCTGGAAACACCATATATTTT. Combining the CDR3 with reference TRBV7-3 and TRBJ1-3 gives the whole variable domain GAGVSQTPSNKVTEKGKYVELRCDPISGHTALYWYRQSLGQGPEFLIYFQGTGAADDSGLPNDRFFAVRPEGSVSTLKIQRTERGDSAVYLCASSRSGASGNTIYFGEGSWLTVV.

The chain has TRBV5-1 and TRBJ1-6; 8 bases are a match to TRBD1. From germline, CDR1 is SGHRS and CDR2 YFSETQ. This CDR3 contains 14 residues. The V segment lost 2 bases and the J segment 16 bases; nucleotides outside the gene matches: 11. The CDR3 reads CASSLRQGPRVLHF. The CDR3 DNA sequence: TGCGCCAGCAGCTTAAGACAGGGGCCGAGGGTTCTCCACTTT.

The chain uses TRBV5-1 and TRBJ1-2; 9 bases are shared with TRBD1. Germline V gives CDR1 SGHRS, CDR2 YFSETQ. The CDR3 totals 17 residues. The junction had 13 bases not matched to a gene; V was cut back by 4 bases and J by 3 bases. CDR3 loop: CASSLAGTGRGDYGYTF. The CDR3 DNA sequence: TGCGCCAGCAGCCTCGCCGGGACAGGGAGGGGGGACTATGGCTACACCTTC.

This chain uses TRBV20-1 with TRBJ1-1; D is unresolved. V lost 8 bases to trimming and J lost 7 bases, with 14 bases between them. The CDR3 totals 11 residues. Germline V gene data show CDR1 as DFQATT and CDR2 as SNEGSKA (reference sequence). The CDR3 bases are TGCAGTCCCACTTCCGCGGGTGAAGCTTTCTTT. It encodes CSPTSAGEAFF.

The chain uses TRBV7-3 and TRBJ2-1, with D tentatively TRBD1 (5 bases). Germline CDR1 and CDR2: SGHTA and FQGTGA. V was pared by 3 bases and J by 9 bases, with 12 bases between. The length of the CDR3 is 13 residues. CDR3 amino acids: CASSFEGVGEQFF. The CDR3 DNA sequence: TGTGCCAGCAGCTTTGAAGGGGTAGGTGAGCAGTTCTTC.

This chain uses TRBV28 with TRBJ2-1, with D unclear. The germline gives CDR1 MDHEN, CDR2 SYDVKM. CDR3 size: 13 residues. V lost 8 bases and J lost 7, with 15 bases in between. The CDR3 nucleotides read TGTGCCAGCTACCTGACGGCGGAGAATGAGCAGTTCTTC. It yields the protein CASYLTAENEQFF.

This clone showed up just a few times. V gene TRBV2 combines with J gene TRBJ1-5; possibly TRBD1 for D (6 bases). Looked up from germline, CDR1 is SNHLY and CDR2 is FYNNEI. The V end lost 4 bases, the J end lost 3 bases, and 10 bases lay between the germline ends. The CDR3 has 14 residues. The CDR3 DNA follows: TGTGCCAGCAGTGTTGGACAGACCAATCAGCCCCAGCATTTT. Its translation is CASSVGQTNQPQHF.

The chain links TRBV28 to TRBJ1-5, with D perhaps TRBD1 (5 bases). The V end was cut by 6 bases, the J end by 1 base, with 16 bases between. Germline lookup yields CDR1 MDHEN and CDR2 SYDVKM. The CDR3 sequence is 16 residues long. The DNA of the CDR3 is TGTGCCAGCAGAACTCCGGGGGAAGGGAGCAATCAGCCCCAGCATTTT. Its translation: CASRTPGEGSNQPQHF.

Regarding this clone: Other DNA sequences in the sample encode the same CDR3. The chain combines TRBV12-3 or TRBV12-4 with TRBJ2-2; D is uncertain. Trimming pared 1 base from V and 5 bases from J, leaving 2 bases between. This CDR3 region has 12 residues. The CDR3 region has the DNA TGTGCCAGCAGTTTAGGGACCGGGGAGCTGTTTTTT. Protein sequence: CASSLGTGELFF.

The J gene is TRBJ1-1, the V gene TRBV7-9; D is perhaps TRBD1 (5 bases). Germline V gene data show CDR1 as SEHNR and CDR2 as FQNEAQ (reference sequence). The CDR3 contains 16 residues. The V end was cut by 2 bases, the J end by 1 base, with 14 bases between. CDR3 region: CASSLKGTAGNTEAFF. The CDR3 bases are TGTGCCAGCAGCTTAAAAGGGACTGCAGGGAACACTGAAGCTTTCTTT.

This chain uses TRBV29-1 with TRBJ1-1; D possibly corresponds to TRBD1 (5 bases). The CDR3 length is 13 residues. Trimming shortened V by 4 bases and J by 0 bases, and 9 bases separated the two germline ends. Per germline, CDR1 SQVTM and CDR2 ANQGSEA. The CDR3 coding sequence is TGCAGCGTTGGTCAGGGCTTGAACACTGAAGCTTTCTTT. Translated, it gives CSVGQGLNTEAFF. The variable domain in full, with the rest retrieved from reference TRBV29-1 and TRBJ1-1, is SAVISQKPSRDICQRGTSLTIQCQVDSQVTMMFWYRQQPGQSLTLIATANQGSEATYESGFVIDKFPISRPNLTFSTLTVSNMSPEDSSIYLCSVGQGLNTEAFFGQGTRLTVV.

V gene TRBV19 combines with J gene TRBJ2-3, with unresolved D. The CDR3 spans 13 residues. The germline V gene has CDR1 LNHDA and CDR2 SQIVND (reference sequence). V lost 7 bases to trimming and J lost 5 bases, with 13 bases between them. The CDR3 is CASNQELGDTQYF. CDR3 DNA: TGTGCCAGTAACCAGGAGCTGGGAGATACGCAGTATTTT.

The chain recombines TRBV30 with TRBJ2-7, with unresolved D. This CDR3 contains 11 residues. Germline-derived CDR1 and CDR2 are GTSNPN and SVGIG (reference sequence). V was cut by 1 base and J by 6 bases, with 7 bases left in between. The CDR3 is CAWSALVEQYF. The CDR3 coding sequence is TGTGCCTGGAGTGCACTTGTCGAGCAGTACTTC.

This clone was recorded once. The chain carries TRBV25-1 and TRBJ2-2; unclear D gene. The length of the CDR3 is 13 residues. Germline lookup yields CDR1 MGHDK and CDR2 SYGVNS. V shed 2 bases and J shed 7 bases, with 8 bases lying between them. In DNA form, the CDR3 reads TGTGCCAGCAGTGAAATCCGACACGGGGAGCTGTTTTTT. Residues: CASSEIRHGELFF.

V and J are TRBV9 and TRBJ2-2; the D call may be TRBD1 or TRBD2 (5 bases each). Trimming left V 0 bases short and J 2 bases short, with 11 bases between. The germline V gene has CDR1 SGDLS and CDR2 YYNGEE. The CDR3 covers 16 residues. The CDR3 sequence: CASSVAGTPNTGELFF. For the CDR3, the DNA is TGTGCCAGCAGCGTAGCCGGGACGCCCAACACCGGGGAGCTGTTTTTT.